The 26 T cell receptor beta chains in this list originate from one sample, sequenced in a study of shared clonotypes between healthy human individuals. TCRdb's table, derived via immunoSEQ multiplex PCR, lists solely in-frame clones and lacks some. Here the sample spans about 1,900,000 clones, about 95% being singletons. Naive CD8 isolation took CD45RO-negative cells positively selected for CCR7 and excluded terminally differentiated effector memory CD45RA+ cells. Sequencing used naive CD8+ T cells sorted from blood. These receptors all stem from a young man in good health.

This clone is a singleton in its sample. This chain links TRBV7-9 with TRBJ2-7, with a tentative D call TRBD2 (6 bases). Trimming pared 7 bases from V and 4 bases from J, leaving 17 bases between. Germline V gives CDR1 SEHNR, CDR2 FQNEAQ (reference sequence). The CDR3 has 14 amino acids. In nucleotides, the CDR3 is TGTGCCAGCACCCCGGGGGTAGTCGGGTACGAGCAGTACTTC. Translation gives CASTPGVVGYEQYF.

The rearrangement joins TRBV30 to TRBJ1-6; 7 bases match TRBD1. The CDR3 loop spans 14 amino acids. From germline, CDR1 is GTSNPN and CDR2 SVGIG (reference sequence). V shed 0 bases, J shed 7 bases, and the junction held 3 bases outside the gene matches. CDR3 region: CAWSVQQGNSPLHF. The CDR3 DNA reads TGTGCCTGGAGTGTACAACAGGGGAATTCACCCCTCCACTTT.

Here the CDR3 reads CASIGMNTEAFF. The CDR3 bases are TGTGCCAGCATAGGGATGAACACTGAAGCTTTCTTT. This chain connects TRBV6-5 to TRBJ1-1; no definite D call. The CDR3 runs 12 residues. Per germline, CDR1 MNHEY and CDR2 SVGAGI. V gave up 7 bases and J gave up 0 bases, with 6 bases separating them.

V and J are TRBV7-9 and TRBJ2-7, with 9 nucleotides matching TRBD1. Germline-derived CDR1 and CDR2 are SEHNR and FQNEAQ (reference sequence). V gave up 7 bases and J gave up 2 bases; unmatched junction bases: 15. The CDR3 totals 17 residues. CDR3 region: CASTAGTGSVGAYEQYF. For the CDR3, the DNA is TGTGCCAGCACCGCCGGGACAGGGAGTGTTGGGGCCTACGAGCAGTACTTC. The full variable domain, rest sourced from reference TRBV7-9 and TRBJ2-7, is DTGVSQNPRHKITKRGQNVTFRCDPISEHNRLYWYRQTLGQGPEFLTYFQNEAQLEKSRLLSDRFSAERPKGSFSTLEIQRTEQGDSAMYLCASTAGTGSVGAYEQYFGPGTRLTVT.

The rearrangement links TRBV27 to TRBJ1-5; no reliable D call. Trimming left V 7 bases short and J 3 bases short, with 10 bases between. This CDR3 contains 13 residues. CDR1 is MNHEY and CDR2 is SMNVEV in the germline V gene (reference sequence). The DNA for the CDR3 is TGTGCCAGCAAGGCAGGCCTCAATCAGCCCCAGCATTTT. Amino acids: CASKAGLNQPQHF.

V usage is TRBV11-2 and J usage is TRBJ2-1; 11 positions match TRBD2. There are 16 residues in the CDR3. In germline, CDR1 is SGHAT, CDR2 FQNNGV. Trimming took 6 bases from V and 10 from J; bases not matched to a gene: 14. This chain's CDR3 is CASRDFTSGGSGEQFF. CDR3 sequence (DNA): TGTGCCAGCAGGGATTTTACTAGCGGGGGCTCAGGGGAGCAGTTCTTC.

The genes are TRBV27 and TRBJ1-5, with D possibly being TRBD1 (6 bases). V dropped 3 bases and J dropped 5 bases, with 11 bases sitting between them. CDR1 and CDR2 from the germline V gene are MNHEY and SMNVEV (reference sequence). CDR3 size: 14 residues. CDR3 in amino acids: CASSFHRDDQPQHF. For the CDR3, the DNA is TGTGCCAGCAGTTTCCACAGGGACGATCAGCCCCAGCATTTT.

The chain combines TRBV5-4 with TRBJ1-5; D gene unclear. This CDR3 is 12 amino acids long. Germline V gene data show CDR1 as SGHNT and CDR2 as YYREEE (reference sequence). Between the trimmed V and J ends, which lost 2 bases and 5 bases, there was a span of 5 bases. The CDR3 is CASSFPDQPQHF. DNA for the CDR3: TGTGCCAGCAGCTTTCCAGATCAGCCCCAGCATTTT.

Here the CDR3 reads CASSYSGSFTEAFF. The CDR3 DNA is TGTGCCAGCAGTTACTCAGGGAGTTTCACTGAAGCTTTCTTT. The V and J genes are TRBV6-5 and TRBJ1-1, with D uncertain. Trimming removed 0 bases from V and 4 bases from J, with 9 bases in between. Germline V gives CDR1 MNHEY, CDR2 SVGAGI. The CDR3 runs 14 residues.

About this clone: At one end the junction does not follow the germline gene, possibly because of a read error. V is TRBV30 and J is TRBJ1-1, with D hard to call. The CDR3 spans 11 residues. Germline CDR1 reads GTSNPN; CDR2 reads SVGIG (reference sequence). The CDR3 region is CAWSVGEETLF. The DNA of the CDR3 is TGTGCCTGGAGTGTCGGGGAAGAAACCCTATTT. Supplemented by reference TRBV30 and TRBJ1-1, the full variable domain reads SQTIHQWPATLVQPVGSPLSLECTVEGTSNPNLYWYRQAAGRGLQLLFYSVGIGQISSEVPQNLSASRPQDRQFILSSKKLLLSDSGFYLCAWSVGEETLFGQGTRLTVV.

In its sample, this clone was seen a few times. The chain carries TRBV2 and TRBJ1-2, with D perhaps TRBD1 (5 bases). Germline-derived CDR1 and CDR2 are SNHLY and FYNNEI. The CDR3 has 13 residues. V dropped 8 bases and J dropped 9 bases, with 19 bases sitting between them. The CDR3 reads CASGGLPVGRYTF. The CDR3, as DNA: TGTGCCAGCGGGGGACTCCCCGTAGGGCGCTACACCTTC.

The chain combines TRBV29-1 with TRBJ2-1; 7 positions agree with TRBD1. The junction had 9 bases not matched to a gene; V was cut back by 1 base and J by 3 bases. In germline, CDR1 is SQVTM, CDR2 ANQGSEA. The CDR3 has 16 amino acids. CDR3 sequence reads: CSVEGRQGRFYNEQFF. CDR3 DNA sequence: TGCAGCGTTGAAGGGCGACAGGGAAGGTTCTACAATGAGCAGTTCTTC.

This rearrangement joins TRBV4-1 to TRBJ2-1; 7 bases are a match to TRBD2. The CDR3 runs to 16 residues. The V and J ends lost 4 bases and 5 bases, in that order; junction bases with no gene match: 11. Germline loops: CDR1 MGHRA, CDR2 YSYEKL. The CDR3 coding sequence is TGCGCCAGCAGCCGGTCCGGGAGCGGGATTGACAATGAGCAGTTCTTC. It translates to CASSRSGSGIDNEQFF.

This chain joins TRBV27 and TRBJ2-1, with 10 bases lining up with TRBD1. This CDR3 is built from 15 residues. V lost 5 bases and J lost 6; bases outside the gene matches: 7. Germline V CDR1 and CDR2: MNHEY, SMNVEV (reference sequence). DNA of the CDR3: TGTGCCAGCAGTACCGGGACAGGGGTGTTCAATGAGCAGTTCTTC. As protein: CASSTGTGVFNEQFF.

This clone has a handful of counts. The V gene is TRBV11-2, the J gene TRBJ2-2; D uncertain. The V end was cut by 1 base, the J end by 6 bases, with 3 bases between. This CDR3 spans 12 amino acids. The germline V gene has CDR1 SGHAT and CDR2 FQNNGV. The CDR3 loop is CASSLVAGELFF. In DNA, the CDR3 is TGTGCCAGCAGCTTAGTAGCCGGGGAGCTGTTTTTT.

Concerning this clone itself: Additional DNA sequences in this sample encode the identical CDR3. The genes are TRBV9 and TRBJ2-1, with D possibly being TRBD2 (6 bases). Germline CDR1 reads SGDLS; CDR2 reads YYNGEE. V lost 4 bases to trimming and J lost 4 bases, with 9 bases between them. CDR3 length equals 13 residues. This CDR3 reads CASSWGLYNEQFF. Written as DNA, the CDR3 is TGTGCCAGCAGCTGGGGACTGTACAATGAGCAGTTCTTC.

V usage is TRBV28 and J usage is TRBJ2-7; the match to TRBD1 covers 10 bases. CDR3 length: 14 amino acids. V lost 2 bases to trimming and J lost 7 bases; unmatched junction nucleotides: 5. Germline loops: CDR1 MDHEN, CDR2 SYDVKM. The CDR3 sequence is CASSLPRDRGEQYF. The DNA of the CDR3 is TGTGCCAGCAGTTTACCCCGGGACAGGGGTGAGCAGTACTTC.

The chain uses TRBV27 and TRBJ1-1; D not certain. V shed 5 bases and J shed 1 base, with 11 bases lying between them. Germline lookup yields CDR1 MNHEY and CDR2 SMNVEV (reference sequence). CDR3 length: 14 amino acids. CDR3 sequence: CASSMRRGNTEAFF. Written as DNA, the CDR3 is TGTGCCAGCAGTATGAGACGGGGGAACACTGAAGCTTTCTTT.

The genes are TRBV25-1 and TRBJ2-3; TRBD1 matches at 10 bases. Germline-derived CDR1 and CDR2 are MGHDK and SYGVNS. J was trimmed by 2 bases and V by 4 bases; bases with no gene match: 12. This CDR3 has 18 residues. CDR3 nucleotides: TGTGCCAGCAGTGGCGGAGGGACAGGGGACTGGATCACAGATACGCAGTATTTT. This encodes CASSGGGTGDWITDTQYF.

This clone was recorded once. The genes are TRBV9 and TRBJ1-1, with TRBD1 identical over 7 bases. Trimming cost V 4 bases and J 2 bases; bases outside gene matches: 11. Germline V CDR1 and CDR2: SGDLS, YYNGEE. The CDR3 is 16 amino acids. The CDR3 reads CASSSDRRRGNTEAFF. CDR3 DNA: TGTGCCAGCAGCTCGGACAGGCGGCGGGGAAACACTGAAGCTTTCTTT. Full variable domain (rest looked up from reference TRBV9 and TRBJ1-1): DSGVTQTPKHLITATGQRVTLRCSPRSGDLSVYWYQQSLDQGLQFLIQYYNGEERAKGNILERFSAQQFPDLHSELNLSSLELGDSALYFCASSSDRRRGNTEAFFGQGTRLTVV.

This chain uses TRBV5-6 with TRBJ2-1; D is unresolved. The CDR3 runs to 14 residues. Germline V gene data show CDR1 as SGHDT and CDR2 as YYEEEE. Trimming left V 0 bases short and J 0 bases short, with 4 bases between. As DNA, the CDR3 is TGTGCCAGCAGCTTGGTCTACTCCTACAATGAGCAGTTCTTC. This gives the protein CASSLVYSYNEQFF.

This clone was counted between two and nine times. The gene calls are TRBV5-4 and TRBJ2-2; D is possibly TRBD1 (6 bases). V gave up 0 bases and J gave up 6 bases, with 12 bases separating them. CDR3 size: 15 residues. The germline gives CDR1 SGHNT, CDR2 YYREEE (reference sequence). The CDR3 DNA reads as TGTGCCAGCAGCTTGGTTTTTGGGGGCTCCGGGGAGCTGTTTTTT. Its protein is CASSLVFGGSGELFF.

The chain combines TRBV11-2 with TRBJ2-1; tentative D call: TRBD1 (5 bases). Trimming cost V 2 bases and J 10 bases, with 24 bases left between them. Germline CDR1 and CDR2: SGHAT and FQNNGV. CDR3 length: 17 residues. Here the CDR3 DNA reads TGTGCCAGCAGCTTATCCCCGGCCCTAGGGGCCGTGAACGAGCAGTTCTTC. It encodes CASSLSPALGAVNEQFF.

The sample holds one count of this clone. The chain combines TRBV2 with TRBJ2-1; the match to TRBD1 covers 11 bases. The V segment lost 9 bases and the J segment 7 bases; nucleotides outside the gene matches: 8. The CDR3 consists of 14 residues. The V gene's germline CDR1 is SNHLY and CDR2 FYNNEI. The CDR3 sequence is CARDGGQGGNEQFF. DNA for the CDR3: TGTGCCAGAGACGGGGGACAGGGGGGAAATGAGCAGTTCTTC.

Remarks on this clone: Other DNA sequences of this sample code for an identical CDR3. CDR3 in amino acids: CASSYLGAYEQYF. CDR3 coding DNA: TGTGCCAGCAGTTACCTGGGAGCCTACGAGCAGTACTTC. The chain links TRBV6-5 to TRBJ2-7, with a possible D match to TRBD2 (5 bases). Trimming shortened V by 2 bases and J by 2 bases, and 7 bases separated the two germline ends. This CDR3 contains 13 residues. Germline lookup yields CDR1 MNHEY and CDR2 SVGAGI.

The genes are TRBV9 and TRBJ1-2; D gene unclear. Looked up from germline, CDR1 is SGDLS and CDR2 is YYNGEE. Deletions cut 0 bases from V and 8 bases from J, with 14 bases between. This CDR3 is 14 amino acids long. The CDR3 loop reads CASSVELDLGGYTF. Here the CDR3 DNA reads TGTGCCAGCAGCGTAGAGTTAGATTTGGGCGGCTACACCTTC.